A single T cell receptor (beta chain) is shown here with its context. The data were obtained in a study of blood T cell repertoires in COVID-19. About the study: Acute and convalescent COVID-19 specimens originated in the United States, Italy and Spain. PBMCs, B-cell-depleted T cells, or T cells were the source of the cDNA or gDNA that made up the material.

In the source study's methods: Amplification with reference gene primers provided the estimates of nucleated cell counts. Some clones are missing from TCRdb's copy, which holds only in-frame ones; the method was immunoSEQ multiplex PCR. The D gene and trimming were derived from the DNA, and the V and J assignments and clone size from that table. Altogether fewer than 250,000 clones are present, approximately 86% being singletons, with the ten largest covering over 5.5%. The CDR3 contains 15 residues. Per the germline V gene, CDR1 is ENHRY and CDR2 is SYGVKD. Trimming pared 1 base from V and 5 bases from J, leaving 14 bases between.

V and J are TRBV10-3 and TRBJ1-2; D is perhaps TRBD1 (6 bases). The clonotype was recovered from an older woman with active or convalescent COVID-19. Sequenced material: peripheral blood. In DNA form, the CDR3 reads TGTGCCATCAGTGAGTTACAGGGTTCGGGGTATGGCTACACCTTC. Its translation is CAISELQGSGYGYTF.